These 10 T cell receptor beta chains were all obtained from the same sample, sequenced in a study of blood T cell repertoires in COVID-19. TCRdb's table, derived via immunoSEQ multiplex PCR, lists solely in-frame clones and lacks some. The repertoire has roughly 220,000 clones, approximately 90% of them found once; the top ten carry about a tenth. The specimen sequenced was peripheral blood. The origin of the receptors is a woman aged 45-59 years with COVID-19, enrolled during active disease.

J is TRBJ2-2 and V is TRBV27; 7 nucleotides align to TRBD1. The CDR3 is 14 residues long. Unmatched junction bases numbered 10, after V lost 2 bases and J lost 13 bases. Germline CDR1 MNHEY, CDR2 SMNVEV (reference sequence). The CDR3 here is CASSLSPRQGVLFF. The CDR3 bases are TGTGCCAGCAGTTTAAGCCCCAGACAGGGAGTGCTGTTTTTT.

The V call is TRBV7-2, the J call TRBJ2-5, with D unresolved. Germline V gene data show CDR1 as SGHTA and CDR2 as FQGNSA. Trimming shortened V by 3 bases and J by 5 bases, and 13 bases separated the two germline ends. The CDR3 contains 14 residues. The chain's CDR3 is CASSFYYDGETQYF. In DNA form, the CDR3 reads TGTGCCAGCAGCTTTTACTATGACGGGGAGACCCAGTACTTC.

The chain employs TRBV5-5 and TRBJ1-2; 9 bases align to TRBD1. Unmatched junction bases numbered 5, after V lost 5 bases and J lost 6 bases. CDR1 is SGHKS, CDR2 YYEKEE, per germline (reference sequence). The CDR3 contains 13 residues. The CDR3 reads CASSRTGVNGYTF. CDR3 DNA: TGTGCCAGCAGTCGGACAGGGGTTAATGGCTACACCTTC.

CDR3 region: CASSEAVMQYGYTF. DNA of the CDR3: TGTGCCAGCAGTGAAGCGGTAATGCAGTATGGCTACACCTTC. This chain connects TRBV6-1 to TRBJ1-2; D not certain. The CDR3 runs to 14 residues. V was cut by 0 bases and J by 5 bases, with 10 bases left in between. Per the germline V gene, CDR1 is MNHNS and CDR2 is SASEGT.

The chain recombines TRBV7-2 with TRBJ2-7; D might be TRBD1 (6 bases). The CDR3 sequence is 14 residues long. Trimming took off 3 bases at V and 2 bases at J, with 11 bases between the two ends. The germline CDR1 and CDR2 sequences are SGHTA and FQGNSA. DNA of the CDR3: TGTGCCAGCAGCTTCAAGGGGGAAACCTACGAGCAGTACTTC. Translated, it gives CASSFKGETYEQYF.

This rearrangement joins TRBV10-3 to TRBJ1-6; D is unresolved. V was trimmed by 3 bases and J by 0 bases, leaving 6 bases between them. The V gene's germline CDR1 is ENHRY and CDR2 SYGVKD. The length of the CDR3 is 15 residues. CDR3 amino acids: CAISDEGSYNSPLHF. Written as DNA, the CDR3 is TGTGCCATCAGTGATGAGGGCTCCTATAATTCACCCCTCCACTTT.

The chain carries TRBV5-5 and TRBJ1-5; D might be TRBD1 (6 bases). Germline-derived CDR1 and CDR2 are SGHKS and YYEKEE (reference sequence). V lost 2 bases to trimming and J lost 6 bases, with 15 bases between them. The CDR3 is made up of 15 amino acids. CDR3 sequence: CASSFGHQGFQPQHF. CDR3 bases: TGTGCCAGCAGCTTTGGTCATCAGGGGTTTCAGCCCCAGCATTTT.

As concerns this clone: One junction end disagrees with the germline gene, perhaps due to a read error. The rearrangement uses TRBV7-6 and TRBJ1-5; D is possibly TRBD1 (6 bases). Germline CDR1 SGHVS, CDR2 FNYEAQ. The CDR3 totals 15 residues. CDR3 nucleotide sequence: TGTGCCAGCAGCCCAGGGGCGGGTAGCGATCAGCCCCAGCATTTT. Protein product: CASSPGAGSDQPQHF.

The chain's CDR3 is CASSEAGLAVAKNIQYF. The CDR3 DNA is TGTGCCAGCAGTGAAGCGGGGCTAGCGGTAGCCAAAAACATTCAGTACTTC. This sequence joins TRBV2 and TRBJ2-4; the match to TRBD2 covers 7 bases. The CDR3 is 17 residues long. The ends lost 0 bases at V and 0 bases at J; junction bases unmatched: 5. Germline assignment: CDR1 SNHLY and CDR2 FYNNEI.

The CDR3 sequence: CASSRQGLAVSYEQYF. The CDR3 nucleotides read TGTGCCAGCAGCCGACAGGGACTAGCGGTCTCCTACGAGCAGTACTTC. This chain links TRBV11-3 with TRBJ2-7, with TRBD2 identical over 11 bases. Germline V CDR1 and CDR2: SGHNT, YENEEA. After removal of 5 bases from V and 0 bases from J, the junction contained 6 bases not matched to a gene. This CDR3 contains 16 residues. Complete variable domain (other parts from reference TRBV11-3 and TRBJ2-7): EAGVVQSPRYKIIEKKQPVAFWCNPISGHNTLYWYLQNLGQGPELLIRYENEEAVDDSQLPKDRFSAERLKGVDSTLKIQPAELGDSAVYLCASSRQGLAVSYEQYFGPGTRLTVT.